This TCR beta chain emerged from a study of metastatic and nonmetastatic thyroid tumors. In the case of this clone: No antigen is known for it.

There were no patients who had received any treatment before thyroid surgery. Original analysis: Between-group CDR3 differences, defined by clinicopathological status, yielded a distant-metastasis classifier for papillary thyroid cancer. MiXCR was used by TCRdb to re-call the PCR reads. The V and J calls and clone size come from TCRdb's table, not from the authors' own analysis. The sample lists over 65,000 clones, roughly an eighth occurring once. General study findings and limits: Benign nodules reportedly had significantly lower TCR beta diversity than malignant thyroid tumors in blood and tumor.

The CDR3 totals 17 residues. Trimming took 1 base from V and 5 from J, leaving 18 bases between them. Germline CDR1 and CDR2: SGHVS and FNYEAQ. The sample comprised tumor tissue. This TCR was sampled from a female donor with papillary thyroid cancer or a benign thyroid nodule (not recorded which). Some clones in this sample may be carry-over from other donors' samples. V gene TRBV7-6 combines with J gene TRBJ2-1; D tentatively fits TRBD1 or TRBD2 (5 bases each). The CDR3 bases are TGTGCCAGCAGCTTAGGGGACCTAGTTCCTTACCACAATGAGCAGTTCTTC. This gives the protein CASSLGDLVPYHNEQFF.